This TCR beta chain was sequenced in a study of CD8 T cells in Susac syndrome. Study findings and constraints: The number of individuals included in the study's TCR sequencing and HLA analysis was acknowledged as relatively small.

As concerns this clonotype: What it recognizes is unknown.

The V gene end was trimmed by 5 bases and the J gene end by 2 bases; junction bases not matched to a gene: 16. Germline V gives CDR1 SGHRS, CDR2 YFSETQ. CDR3 length: 19 residues. Reverse transcription used roughly 0.45 to 1 ug RNA and random hexamers. TCRdb reanalysed the immunoSEQ multiplex PCR reads using MiXCR and keeps one entry per CDR3 protein. Of 200,000 or so distinct CDR3 sequences listed, around 95% are singletons. This TCR came from a human donor with multiple sclerosis. The chain joins TRBV5-1 to TRBJ2-3; 11 bases are a match to TRBD2. Sequenced: CD4+ T cells from PBMCs. The CDR3 DNA is TGCGCCAGCAGGATGGTTTCCCTAGCGGGGGGCCGTCCCACAGATACGCAGTATTTT. It yields the protein CASRMVSLAGGRPTDTQYF.